This entry is about one T cell receptor beta chain. Its target is not known. Per individual sample, approximately 91,000 TCR templates were assayed. Only in-frame clones appear in the TCRdb table, and some are missing; sequencing was by immunoSEQ multiplex PCR. This sample carries tens of thousands of clones, 87% of them seen once, and the ten largest clones take roughly 1.5%. This sample was included in a study of siplizumab effects on memory and regulatory T cells. With 0 bases removed from V and 3 bases from J, the gap between germline ends came to 5 bases. The germline CDR1 and CDR2 sequences are MNHNY and SVGAGI (reference sequence). This CDR3 contains 13 residues. Regarding the study as a whole: The authors did not confirm suppressive function in proliferating Tregs from siplizumab cultures. Few alloreactive clones mapped to unstimulated subsets.

The TCR sequence derives from a human donor in good health. The chain couples TRBV6-6 to TRBJ1-2; no definite D call. The sequenced sample consisted of Tregs sorted from blood. The CDR3 region is CASSYSQDYGYTF. CDR3 bases: TGTGCCAGCAGTTACTCTCAGGACTATGGCTACACCTTC.